These 29 T cell receptor beta chains were sequenced from one sample in a study of OX40 agonist ivuxolimab in advanced cancers. Assay used: immunoSEQ multiplex PCR; TCRdb lists only in-frame clones, some missing. The sample lists 35,000 to 40,000 clones, approximately 84% seen once, with 15% to 20% in the top ten. The starting material was CD4+ or CD8+ T cells sorted from blood, obtained in a trial of the OX40 agonist ivuxolimab. The receptors originated from an adult with an advanced solid tumor such as melanoma, head and neck, liver or kidney cancer.

This chain uses TRBV23-1 with TRBJ2-7, with 9 bases lining up with TRBD1. TRBV23-1 is labeled an ORF, and its function is uncertain. The trim removed 6 bases at V and 4 bases at J, leaving 10 bases unmatched. There are 15 residues in the CDR3. CDR3 loop: CASRPPDRGRYEQYF. In DNA, the CDR3 is TGCGCCAGCAGACCACCGGACAGGGGAAGGTACGAGCAGTACTTC.

This chain connects TRBV13 to TRBJ2-1; D gene uncertain. Deletions cut 5 bases from V and 7 bases from J, with 12 bases between. This CDR3 comprises 13 residues. CDR1 PRHDT and CDR2 FYEKMQ come from the germline V gene (reference sequence). The CDR3 loop is CASSPLGGNEQFF. The CDR3 nucleotides are TGTGCCAGCAGCCCGCTTGGTGGAAATGAGCAGTTCTTC.

This chain links TRBV30 with TRBJ1-6, with a possible D match to TRBD1 (6 bases). Between the trimmed V and J ends, which lost 2 bases and 7 bases, there was a span of 9 bases. Germline V gene sequence: CDR1 GTSNPN, CDR2 SVGIG (reference sequence). The CDR3 contains 13 residues. CDR3 nucleotide sequence: TGTGCCTGGAGTTTAGGACAGAATTCACCCCTCCACTTT. This encodes CAWSLGQNSPLHF.

J is TRBJ2-3 and V is TRBV9; the match to TRBD2 covers 13 bases. The germline CDR1 and CDR2 sequences are SGDLS and YYNGEE. The CDR3 has 15 amino acids. V lost 5 bases to trimming and J lost 6 bases; unmatched junction nucleotides: 6. The CDR3 spells CASSWTSGSGDTQYF. The CDR3 DNA follows: TGTGCCAGCAGTTGGACTAGCGGGAGCGGGGATACGCAGTATTTT.

The gene calls are TRBV27 and TRBJ2-5; a weak D match, TRBD1 (5 bases). Germline CDR1 is MNHEY and CDR2 is SMNVEV (reference sequence). The CDR3 runs to 16 residues. Trimming stripped 0 bases from V and 11 bases from J, with 22 bases between. The chain's CDR3 is CASSLSGYPGPYEQYF. The CDR3 DNA reads TGTGCCAGCAGTTTATCCGGATACCCAGGGCCTTATGAGCAGTACTTC.

The chain couples TRBV5-3 to TRBJ1-5; a weak D match, TRBD1 (6 bases). TRBV5-3 is designated an ORF whose function remains uncertain. V shed 4 bases and J shed 0 bases, with 11 bases lying between them. The CDR3 runs 15 residues. In nucleotides, the CDR3 is TGTGCCAGAAGCATACAGGGTTATAGCAATCAGCCCCAGCATTTT. It is translated as CARSIQGYSNQPQHF.

The V call is TRBV27, the J call TRBJ2-2; tentatively, D is TRBD2 (6 bases). The CDR3 is made up of 13 amino acids. V lost 3 bases to trimming and J lost 7 bases, with 9 bases between them. Germline V lookup: CDR1 MNHEY, CDR2 SMNVEV (reference sequence). CDR3 amino acids: CASSFWGDGELFF. The CDR3, as DNA: TGTGCCAGCAGTTTTTGGGGGGACGGGGAGCTGTTTTTT.

The chain joins TRBV4-3 to TRBJ1-1; D not resolved. The CDR3 spans 14 residues. From germline, CDR1 is LGHNA and CDR2 YSLEER. V dropped 0 bases and J dropped 10 bases, with 15 bases sitting between them. The CDR3 bases are TGCGCCAGCAGCCAAGAGGAAGGACCGGATAGAGCTTTCTTT. It codes for CASSQEEGPDRAFF.

The V and J genes are TRBV19 and TRBJ1-5; D ambiguous. Trimming shortened V by 3 bases and J by 1 base, and 7 bases separated the two germline ends. The germline CDR1 and CDR2 sequences are LNHDA and SQIVND (reference sequence). CDR3 length: 14 residues. CDR3 protein: CASSMGNSNQPQHF. The CDR3 coding sequence is TGTGCCAGTAGTATGGGAAACAGCAATCAGCCCCAGCATTTT.

This clone has just a few counts. The rearrangement links TRBV4-3 to TRBJ2-7; TRBD2 aligns across 10 bases. CDR3 length equals 16 residues. Germline values: CDR1 LGHNA, CDR2 YSLEER. V trimming: 1 base; J trimming: 0 bases; junction bases outside the gene matches: 3. The CDR3, as DNA: TGCGCCAGCAGCCAAGCACTAGCGGGGAGCTCCTACGAGCAGTACTTC. It is translated as CASSQALAGSSYEQYF.

This sequence joins TRBV19 and TRBJ2-1; D ambiguous. CDR1 is LNHDA, CDR2 SQIVND, per germline (reference sequence). V lost 3 bases to trimming and J lost 8 bases, with 11 bases between them. The CDR3 contains 13 residues. The CDR3 loop reads CASSIIPCDEQFF. The DNA for the CDR3 is TGTGCCAGTAGTATCATCCCTTGTGATGAGCAGTTCTTC.

Remarks on this clone: At one boundary the junction diverges from the germline segment, which might be a read error. The chain couples TRBV27 to TRBJ2-7, with 7 bases aligning to TRBD2. The V gene's germline CDR1 is MNHEY and CDR2 SMNVEV (reference sequence). CDR3 length: 16 amino acids. The CDR3 reads CASSPGDPGRSYGQYF. In nucleotides, the CDR3 is TGTGCCAGCAGTCCGGGGGACCCCGGGAGGTCTTACGGGCAGTACTTC.

CDR3 sequence reads: CASTPGGDTQYF. The CDR3 DNA sequence: TGTGCCAGCACCCCAGGGGGGGATACGCAGTATTTT. This chain links TRBV5-4 with TRBJ2-3; D might be TRBD1 (7 bases). This CDR3 has 12 residues. Germline V gives CDR1 SGHNT, CDR2 YYREEE (reference sequence). V was shortened by 6 bases and J by 6 bases, with 11 bases between the two germline ends.

A single count supports this clone. V and J are TRBV19 and TRBJ1-5; D possibly corresponds to TRBD1 (5 bases). V gave up 3 bases and J gave up 4 bases, with 16 bases separating them. CDR1 and CDR2 from the germline V gene are LNHDA and SQIVND (reference sequence). There are 16 residues in the CDR3. CDR3 coding DNA: TGTGCCAGTAGTATCCGATTTGGACACCCAAATCAGCCCCAGCATTTT. Translated, it gives CASSIRFGHPNQPQHF.

The table lists this clone with a count of one. The chain is built from TRBV2 and TRBJ2-1, with D unclear. Germline-derived CDR1 and CDR2 are SNHLY and FYNNEI. Trimming removed 6 bases at V and 4 bases at J, with 1 base between. The CDR3 is made up of 10 amino acids. DNA of the CDR3: TGTGCCAGCAGGTACAATGAGCAGTTCTTC. Translated: CASRYNEQFF.

This rearrangement joins TRBV5-5 to TRBJ1-2, with D unclear. In germline, CDR1 is SGHKS, CDR2 YYEKEE (reference sequence). The CDR3 totals 14 residues. The V end was cut by 0 bases, the J end by 4 bases, with 10 bases between. The CDR3 is CASSLGHSIYGYTF. CDR3 sequence (DNA): TGTGCCAGCAGCTTGGGACACAGCATCTATGGCTACACCTTC.

This chain connects TRBV13 to TRBJ2-4; D ambiguous. This CDR3 is built from 14 residues. Germline CDR1 and CDR2: PRHDT and FYEKMQ (reference sequence). V gave up 0 bases and J gave up 2 bases, with 5 bases separating them. CDR3 nucleotides: TGTGCCAGCAGCTTAGGGGATACCAAAAACATTCAGTACTTC. Amino acids: CASSLGDTKNIQYF. Complete variable domain (other parts from reference TRBV13 and TRBJ2-4): AAGVIQSPRHLIKEKRETATLKCYPIPRHDTVYWYQQGPGQDPQFLISFYEKMQSDKGSIPDRFSAQQFSDYHSELNMSSLELGDSALYFCASSLGDTKNIQYFGAGTRLSVL.

The gene calls are TRBV13 and TRBJ2-7; possibly TRBD2 for D (5 bases). The V end lost 5 bases, the J end lost 2 bases, and 13 bases lay between the germline ends. The CDR3 contains 14 residues. CDR1 and CDR2 (germline): PRHDT, FYEKMQ (reference sequence). The CDR3 DNA follows: TGTGCCAGCAGCGCCTCGGGGATCCCCTACGAGCAGTACTTC. This codes for CASSASGIPYEQYF.

In its sample, this clone was seen once. This chain connects TRBV4-2 to TRBJ2-1; 11 nucleotides match TRBD2. The CDR3 runs to 15 residues. Germline V gene data show CDR1 as LGHNA and CDR2 as YNFKEQ. Germline trimming cut 4 bases from V and 5 bases from J; bases unmatched to any gene: 4. The CDR3 loop reads CASSRLAGSNNEQFF. The DNA for the CDR3 is TGTGCCAGCAGCCGACTAGCGGGATCGAACAATGAGCAGTTCTTC.

The chain couples TRBV28 to TRBJ2-1; 10 nucleotides line up with TRBD2. The germline CDR1 and CDR2 sequences are MDHEN and SYDVKM. V shed 7 bases, J shed 3 bases, and the junction held 6 bases outside the gene matches. CDR3 length equals 15 residues. The CDR3 is CASTYSSGSYNEQFF. CDR3 DNA sequence: TGTGCCAGCACCTACTCTAGCGGGAGCTACAATGAGCAGTTCTTC.

This clone has only one observation. V and J are TRBV29-1 and TRBJ2-5; D unresolved. The CDR3 spans 13 residues. Looked up from germline, CDR1 is SQVTM and CDR2 is ANQGSEA. Trimming took off 3 bases at V and 3 bases at J, with 11 bases between the two ends. CDR3: CSVEGQAEETQYF. DNA for the CDR3: TGCAGCGTTGAGGGCCAGGCGGAAGAGACCCAGTACTTC.

This clone occurred a few times. V usage is TRBV6-1 and J usage is TRBJ1-5, with a possible D match to TRBD1 (5 bases). Looked up from germline, CDR1 is MNHNS and CDR2 is SASEGT. The CDR3 is 14 amino acids. The V end lost 8 bases, the J end lost 0 bases, and 11 bases lay between the germline ends. CDR3 sequence (DNA): TGTGCCAGCGAGGAGGGGAATAGCAATCAGCCCCAGCATTTT. It specifies CASEEGNSNQPQHF.

This chain joins TRBV6-5 and TRBJ2-3, with no clear D. Per the germline V gene, CDR1 is MNHEY and CDR2 is SVGAGI. Trimming cost V 6 bases and J 0 bases, with 7 bases left between them. This CDR3 is 13 amino acids long. The CDR3: CASRKYSTDTQYF. The CDR3 DNA sequence: TGTGCCAGCAGGAAGTATAGCACAGATACGCAGTATTTT.

The chain uses TRBV21-1 and TRBJ1-6. TRBV21-1 is given as a pseudogene. This CDR3 has 16 residues. The DNA of the CDR3 is TGTGCCAGCAGCAAATGGCGACCGGTGGGAAATTCACCCCTCCACTTT. It is translated as CASSKWRPVGNSPLHF.

The V and J genes are TRBV19 and TRBJ1-5; TRBD1 aligns across 7 bases. The CDR3 sequence is 15 residues long. Germline CDR1 and CDR2: LNHDA and SQIVND (reference sequence). Losses at the gene ends were 7 bases for V and 2 bases for J; bases not matched to a gene: 8. The CDR3 sequence is CASTYRGERNQPQHF. The CDR3 nucleotides are TGTGCCAGTACCTACAGGGGAGAACGCAATCAGCCCCAGCATTTT.

The V gene is TRBV23-1, the J gene TRBJ2-7; D is uncertain. TRBV23-1 belongs to the ORF category, with a function that is uncertain. The CDR3 contains 16 residues. Trimming left V 0 bases short and J 2 bases short, with 14 bases between. The CDR3 nucleotides read TGCGCCAGCAGTCAATCGAGCGCAGAGGCAGCCTACGAGCAGTACTTC. Translating gives CASSQSSAEAAYEQYF.

The rearrangement uses TRBV19 and TRBJ1-1; D might be TRBD1 (6 bases). The V end was cut by 4 bases, the J end by 1 base, with 13 bases between. The germline V gene has CDR1 LNHDA and CDR2 SQIVND (reference sequence). The CDR3 has 15 residues. The CDR3 spells CASSNDRNRNTEAFF. The CDR3 bases are TGTGCCAGTAGTAACGACAGGAATCGGAACACTGAAGCTTTCTTT.

This clone has a single count. V and J are TRBV29-1 and TRBJ2-7, with D perhaps matching TRBD1 or TRBD2 (5 bases each). Germline CDR1 reads SQVTM; CDR2 reads ANQGSEA. The CDR3 consists of 13 residues. Between the trimmed V and J ends, which lost 6 bases and 0 bases, there was a span of 12 bases. CDR3 sequence (DNA): TGCAGCGTCAGCAGGGACGGCTCCTACGAGCAGTACTTC. It translates to CSVSRDGSYEQYF.

J is TRBJ2-1 and V is TRBV27, with TRBD2 matching 8 bases. The CDR3 runs to 16 residues. The V gene end was trimmed by 3 bases and the J gene end by 6 bases; junction bases not matched to a gene: 10. Germline V gives CDR1 MNHEY, CDR2 SMNVEV (reference sequence). DNA of the CDR3: TGTGCCAGCAGTTTCCCCAAGGGCGGGGGGCTCAATGAGCAGTTCTTC. This codes for CASSFPKGGGLNEQFF.